The 29 T cell receptor beta chains below come from one sample, sequenced in a study of PD-1 blockade in classical Hodgkin lymphoma. As to time point: newly diagnosed, previously untreated cHL patient sample. The method was immunoSEQ multiplex PCR; TCRdb's version includes in-frame clones alone and lacks a portion of them. The sample carries tens of thousands of clones, more than 75% recorded once. The source material was peripheral blood mononuclear cells (PBMCs). Every receptor here comes from a human donor with classical Hodgkin lymphoma.

The gene calls are TRBV5-8 and TRBJ2-1, with unresolved D. Germline V gene sequence: CDR1 SGHTS, CDR2 YDEGEE. The V gene lost 4 bases and the J gene lost 9 bases, with 17 bases spanning the gap. The CDR3 spans 14 residues. CDR3 coding DNA: TGTGCCAGCAGCGCCAGGCCTTCTTCGGGTGAGCAGTTCTTC. Translated, it gives CASSARPSSGEQFF.

The CDR3 DNA sequence: TGTGCCAGCAGCCTAGGGCGGGGGACGCCTCCTGACGAGCAGTACTTC. Amino acids: CASSLGRGTPPDEQYF. The V gene is TRBV21-1, the J gene TRBJ2-7; the D call in the table, TRBD2, was not verified against the DNA. TRBV21-1 is assigned pseudogene status. The CDR3 loop spans 16 amino acids.

This sequence joins TRBV5-4 and TRBJ1-2; D remains unclear. This CDR3 is built from 13 residues. Germline V gives CDR1 SGHNT, CDR2 YYREEE (reference sequence). Trimming cost V 4 bases and J 6 bases, with 13 bases left between them. CDR3 in DNA: TGTGCCAGCAGCCCGGGAGACCTTAATGGCTACACCTTC. This translates into CASSPGDLNGYTF.

The genes are TRBV11-2 and TRBJ1-2; D is unclear. CDR1 and CDR2 from the germline V gene are SGHAT and FQNNGV. This CDR3 spans 15 amino acids. V lost 1 base and J lost 0, with 9 bases in between. For the CDR3, the DNA is TGTGCCAGCAGCTTAGTGGGGAGTGCTAACTATGGCTACACCTTC. Encoded protein: CASSLVGSANYGYTF. Combining the CDR3 with reference TRBV11-2 and TRBJ1-2 gives the whole variable domain EAGVAQSPRYKIIEKRQSVAFWCNPISGHATLYWYQQILGQGPKLLIQFQNNGVVDDSQLPKDRFSAERLKGVDSTLKIQPAKLEDSAVYLCASSLVGSANYGYTFGSGTRLTVV.

The V gene is TRBV6-5, the J gene TRBJ2-7; the match to TRBD1 covers 7 bases. CDR3 length equals 14 residues. In germline, CDR1 is MNHEY, CDR2 SVGAGI. Trimming took 4 bases from V and 2 from J; bases not matched to a gene: 5. CDR3 sequence reads: CASSWQGVAYEQYF. CDR3 DNA: TGTGCCAGCAGTTGGCAGGGGGTCGCCTACGAGCAGTACTTC.

As regards this clone: One end of the junction fails to match germline, which may point to a read error. The chain uses TRBV7-7 and TRBJ2-2; 9 nucleotides line up with TRBD1. The CDR3 has 15 residues. Germline loops: CDR1 SSHAT, CDR2 FNYEAQ (reference sequence). The CDR3: CASSLDRGNTGELFF. CDR3 bases: TGTGCTAGCAGCTTGGACAGGGGGAACACCGGGGAGCTGTTTTTT.

The genes are TRBV29-1 and TRBJ2-7; 12 bases are a match to TRBD1. V gave up 3 bases and J gave up 4 bases; unmatched junction bases: 28. This CDR3 comprises 22 residues. Germline lookup yields CDR1 SQVTM and CDR2 ANQGSEA. CDR3 region: CSVEAVVGQGAFGSGWAYEQYF. CDR3 coding DNA: TGCAGCGTTGAGGCCGTGGTGGGACAGGGGGCGTTCGGAAGCGGGTGGGCTTACGAGCAGTACTTC.

The chain has TRBV7-9 and TRBJ2-3; D is ambiguous. In germline, CDR1 is SEHNR, CDR2 FQNEAQ (reference sequence). Trimming shortened V by 1 base and J by 4 bases, and 9 bases separated the two germline ends. The CDR3 runs to 14 residues. The CDR3 bases are TGTGCCAGCAGCTTAGTGCTATATTCAGATACGCAGTATTTT. Translation: CASSLVLYSDTQYF.

This chain connects TRBV19 to TRBJ1-2, with D unclear. The CDR3 totals 13 residues. CDR1 and CDR2 (germline): LNHDA, SQIVND (reference sequence). Between the trimmed V and J ends, which lost 3 bases and 1 base, there was a span of 6 bases. CDR3 loop: CASSIPGNYGYTF. The CDR3 coding sequence is TGTGCCAGTAGTATTCCGGGTAACTATGGCTACACCTTC.

V is TRBV18 and J is TRBJ2-3; 9 nucleotides match TRBD1. After removal of 2 bases from V and 2 bases from J, the junction contained 17 bases not matched to a gene. The germline gives CDR1 KGHSH, CDR2 LQKENI. CDR3 length equals 20 residues. CDR3 amino acids: CASSPFFPLDRGPVTDTQYF. The CDR3 DNA is TGTGCCAGCTCACCATTTTTTCCGCTGGACAGGGGTCCCGTCACAGATACGCAGTATTTT.

The J gene is TRBJ2-5, the V gene TRBV11-3, with D perhaps being TRBD1 or TRBD2 (5 bases each). This CDR3 spans 14 amino acids. Germline V gene lookup returns CDR1 SGHNT and CDR2 YENEEA. With 4 bases removed from V and 2 bases from J, the gap between germline ends came to 11 bases. For the CDR3, the DNA is TGTGCCAGCAGCTCACGGGGCCCACAAGAGACCCAGTACTTC. This translates into CASSSRGPQETQYF.

The genes are TRBV27 and TRBJ2-3; 7 bases agree with TRBD2. This CDR3 contains 16 residues. With V trimmed by 2 bases and J by 1 base, 6 bases remained unmatched. Germline V gene data show CDR1 as MNHEY and CDR2 as SMNVEV (reference sequence). CDR3 sequence (DNA): TGTGCCAGCAGTTTACTGCGGGAGTTAGGCACAGATACGCAGTATTTT. Translating it yields CASSLLRELGTDTQYF.

The J gene is TRBJ2-5, the V gene TRBV4-1; D possibly corresponds to TRBD2 (6 bases). The CDR3 consists of 14 residues. Trimming took 1 base from V and 5 from J, leaving 11 bases between them. CDR1 and CDR2 (germline): MGHRA, YSYEKL. CDR3 protein: CASSQVGGDETQYF. The CDR3 DNA is TGCGCCAGCAGCCAAGTAGGAGGGGATGAGACCCAGTACTTC.

J is TRBJ2-3 and V is TRBV30; possible D gene TRBD2, 5 bases. This CDR3 contains 16 residues. Germline V gene lookup returns CDR1 GTSNPN and CDR2 SVGIG (reference sequence). V was shortened by 0 bases and J by 2 bases, with 15 bases between the two germline ends. The CDR3 bases are TGTGCCTGGAGTGTGGGAGTGGGCCCTTCCACAGATACGCAGTATTTT. Its translation is CAWSVGVGPSTDTQYF.

This clone was detected once. V is TRBV10-3 and J is TRBJ1-2, with TRBD1 matching over 8 bases. Germline V lookup: CDR1 ENHRY, CDR2 SYGVKD. Trimming at V came to 0 bases and at J to 8 bases, leaving 5 bases not matched to a gene. CDR3 size: 14 residues. In DNA form, the CDR3 reads TGTGCCATCAGTGAGTCTAAGACAGGGGAGGGCTACACCTTC. It is translated as CAISESKTGEGYTF.

This clone occurred once. The chain is built from TRBV14 and TRBJ1-5; no reliable D call. Germline values: CDR1 SGHDN, CDR2 FVKESK. V was pared by 3 bases and J by 6 bases, with 6 bases between. The CDR3 totals 12 residues. The CDR3 spells CASSQGTQPQHF. The CDR3 DNA is TGTGCCAGCAGCCAGGGAACTCAGCCCCAGCATTTT.

The chain links TRBV19 to TRBJ1-3, with TRBD1 identical over 7 bases. CDR1 is LNHDA, CDR2 SQIVND, per germline (reference sequence). The CDR3 sequence is 15 residues long. Trimming removed 5 bases from V and 2 bases from J; junction bases left unmatched: 6. This chain's CDR3 is CASSVTGTAGNTIYF. In DNA form, the CDR3 reads TGTGCCAGTAGTGTTACCGGGACAGCTGGAAACACCATATATTTT.

This rearrangement joins TRBV10-1 to TRBJ2-5; D is perhaps TRBD1 or TRBD2 (6 bases each). The germline V gene has CDR1 WNHNN and CDR2 SYGVQD (reference sequence). The CDR3 contains 15 residues. The V end lost 0 bases, the J end lost 5 bases, and 13 bases lay between the germline ends. CDR3 bases: TGCGCCAGCAGTGAGTCGGGGGGCTTGGACGAGACCCAGTACTTC. This codes for CASSESGGLDETQYF.

This clone was counted once. This chain uses TRBV15 with TRBJ2-1, with D uncertain. CDR1 and CDR2 from the germline V gene are LNHNV and YYDKDF (reference sequence). This CDR3 comprises 12 residues. With 3 bases removed from V and 7 bases from J, the gap between germline ends came to 7 bases. The CDR3 region is CATSSRGNEQFF. CDR3 coding DNA: TGTGCCACCAGCAGCCGTGGGAATGAGCAGTTCTTC.

The chain combines TRBV7-8 with TRBJ2-1; tentatively, D is TRBD1 (5 bases). Germline-derived CDR1 and CDR2 are SGHVS and FQNEAQ. The CDR3 loop spans 16 amino acids. V was cut by 4 bases and J by 7 bases, with 20 bases left in between. The CDR3 is CASSSGWGRGDNEQFF. The DNA for the CDR3 is TGTGCCAGCAGCTCCGGGTGGGGCAGAGGAGATAATGAGCAGTTCTTC.

The chain employs TRBV6-5 and TRBJ1-3; D ambiguous. The CDR3 has 15 amino acids. Germline CDR1 MNHEY, CDR2 SVGAGI. Between the trimmed V and J ends, which lost 0 bases and 4 bases, there was a span of 10 bases. CDR3 coding DNA: TGTGCCAGCAGTTACTCACCGGGTTCGGGAAACACCATATATTTT. The encoded protein is CASSYSPGSGNTIYF.

The chain carries TRBV7-3 and TRBJ2-1; no clear D gene. Germline CDR1 reads SGHTA; CDR2 reads FQGTGA. The V and J ends lost 4 bases and 5 bases respectively, with 3 bases between them. The CDR3 loop spans 11 amino acids. DNA of the CDR3: TGTGCCAGCAGCTCGCACAATGAGCAGTTCTTC. This encodes CASSSHNEQFF.

The chain couples TRBV7-9 to TRBJ1-1; D uncertain. The CDR3 is 13 residues long. Trimming pared 2 bases from V and 4 bases from J, leaving 8 bases between. Germline V lookup: CDR1 SEHNR, CDR2 FQNEAQ (reference sequence). The chain's CDR3 is CASSLTRGTEAFF. The CDR3 nucleotides are TGTGCCAGCAGCTTAACCCGGGGCACTGAAGCTTTCTTT.

CDR3 loop: CASSLAGGGNTEAFF. In DNA form, the CDR3 reads TGTGCCAGCAGTTTAGCCGGGGGTGGGAACACTGAAGCTTTCTTT. This chain joins TRBV27 and TRBJ1-1, with a weak D call TRBD1 (5 bases). The CDR3 has 15 residues. Germline CDR1 reads MNHEY; CDR2 reads SMNVEV (reference sequence). V was shortened by 2 bases and J by 1 base, with 11 bases between the two germline ends.

The rearrangement links TRBV4-1 to TRBJ1-5; no definite D call. The CDR3 has 15 residues. Germline CDR1 and CDR2: MGHRA and YSYEKL. The V end lost 1 base, the J end lost 4 bases, and 11 bases lay between the germline ends. The DNA for the CDR3 is TGCGCCAGCAGCCAAGCGGAGCTTGGGAATCAGCCCCAGCATTTT. This translates into CASSQAELGNQPQHF.

This CDR3 is CASSLAGGTIYF. In DNA form, the CDR3 reads TGCGCCAGCAGCTTGGCCGGCGGCACCATATATTTT. This chain links TRBV5-1 with TRBJ1-3; D unresolved. The CDR3 is made up of 12 amino acids. Germline V CDR1 and CDR2: SGHRS, YFSETQ. The germline V and J ends were trimmed by 0 bases and 9 bases, with 7 bases remaining between them.

Concerning this clone itself: At one end the junction does not follow the germline gene, possibly because of a read error. This chain uses TRBV2 with TRBJ2-5, with 11 bases aligning to TRBD2. The CDR3 runs 15 residues. From germline, CDR1 is SNHLY and CDR2 FYNNEI. CDR3 nucleotides: TGTGCCAGCAGCAGACTAGCGGGAACCCAAGAAACCCAGTACTTC. This translates into CASSRLAGTQETQYF.

V is TRBV28 and J is TRBJ2-3; 11 bases agree with TRBD2. Germline CDR1 MDHEN, CDR2 SYDVKM. The CDR3 extends over 15 amino acids. Germline trimming cut 3 bases from V and 4 bases from J; bases unmatched to any gene: 3. The CDR3 spells CASSFPSGRPDTQYF. The CDR3 region has the DNA TGTGCCAGCAGTTTCCCTAGCGGGAGGCCAGATACGCAGTATTTT.

The gene calls are TRBV29-1 and TRBJ2-3, with 7 bases that match TRBD1. The junction had 6 bases not matched to a gene; V was cut back by 6 bases and J by 6 bases. The CDR3 spans 12 residues. Per germline, CDR1 SQVTM and CDR2 ANQGSEA. The CDR3 region has the DNA TGCAGCGTCCTTACAGGGGCCGATACGCAGTATTTT. Its protein is CSVLTGADTQYF.